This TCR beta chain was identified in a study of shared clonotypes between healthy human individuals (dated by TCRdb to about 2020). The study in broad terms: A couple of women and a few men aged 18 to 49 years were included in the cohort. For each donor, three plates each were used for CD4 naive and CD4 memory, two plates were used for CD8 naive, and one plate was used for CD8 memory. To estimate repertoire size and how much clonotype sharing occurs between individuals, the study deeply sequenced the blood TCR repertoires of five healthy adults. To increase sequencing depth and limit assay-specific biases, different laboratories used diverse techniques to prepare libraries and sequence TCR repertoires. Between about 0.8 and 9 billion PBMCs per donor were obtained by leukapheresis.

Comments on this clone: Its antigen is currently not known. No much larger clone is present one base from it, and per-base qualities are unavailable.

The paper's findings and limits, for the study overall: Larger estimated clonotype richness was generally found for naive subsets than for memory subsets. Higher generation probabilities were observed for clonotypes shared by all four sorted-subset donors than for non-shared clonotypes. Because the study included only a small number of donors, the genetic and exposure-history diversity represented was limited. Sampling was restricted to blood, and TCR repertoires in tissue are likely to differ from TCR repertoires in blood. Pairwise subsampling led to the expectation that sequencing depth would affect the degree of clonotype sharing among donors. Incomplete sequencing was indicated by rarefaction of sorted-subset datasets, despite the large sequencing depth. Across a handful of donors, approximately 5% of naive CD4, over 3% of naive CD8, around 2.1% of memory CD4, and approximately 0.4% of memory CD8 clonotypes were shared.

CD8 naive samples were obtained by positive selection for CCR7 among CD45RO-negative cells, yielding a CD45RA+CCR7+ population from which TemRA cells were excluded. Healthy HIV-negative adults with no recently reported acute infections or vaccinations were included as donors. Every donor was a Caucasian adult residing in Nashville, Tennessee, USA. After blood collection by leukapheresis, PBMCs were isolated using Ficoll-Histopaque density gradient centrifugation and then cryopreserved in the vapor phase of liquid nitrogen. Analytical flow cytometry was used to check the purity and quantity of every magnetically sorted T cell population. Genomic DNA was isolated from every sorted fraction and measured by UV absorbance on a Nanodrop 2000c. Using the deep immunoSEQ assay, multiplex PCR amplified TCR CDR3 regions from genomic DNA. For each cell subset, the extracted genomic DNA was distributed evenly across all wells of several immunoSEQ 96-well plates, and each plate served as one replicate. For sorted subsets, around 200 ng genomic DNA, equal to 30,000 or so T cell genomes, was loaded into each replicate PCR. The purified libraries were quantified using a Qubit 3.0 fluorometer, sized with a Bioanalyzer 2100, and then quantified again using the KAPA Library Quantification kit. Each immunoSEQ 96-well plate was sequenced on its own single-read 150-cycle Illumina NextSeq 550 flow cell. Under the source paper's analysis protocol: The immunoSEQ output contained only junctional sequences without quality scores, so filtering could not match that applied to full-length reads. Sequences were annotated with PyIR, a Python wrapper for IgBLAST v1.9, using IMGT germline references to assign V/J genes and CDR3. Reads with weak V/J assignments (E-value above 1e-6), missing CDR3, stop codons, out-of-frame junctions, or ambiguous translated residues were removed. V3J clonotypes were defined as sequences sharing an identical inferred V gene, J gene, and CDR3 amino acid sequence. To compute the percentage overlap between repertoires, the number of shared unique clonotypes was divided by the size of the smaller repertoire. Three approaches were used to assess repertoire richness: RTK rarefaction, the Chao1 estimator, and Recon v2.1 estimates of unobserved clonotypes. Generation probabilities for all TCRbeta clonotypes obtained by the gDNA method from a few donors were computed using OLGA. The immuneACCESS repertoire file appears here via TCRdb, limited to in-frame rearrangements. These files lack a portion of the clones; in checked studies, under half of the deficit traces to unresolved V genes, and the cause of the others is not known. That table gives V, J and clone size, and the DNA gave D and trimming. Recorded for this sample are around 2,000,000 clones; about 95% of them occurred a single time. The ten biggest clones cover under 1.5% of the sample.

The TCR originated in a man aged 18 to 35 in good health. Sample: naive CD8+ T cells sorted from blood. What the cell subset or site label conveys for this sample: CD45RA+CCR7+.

The nucleotide sequence reads TGCGCCAGCAGCCTCCGGGACGGATTTTACGAGCAGTACTTC. Its translation reads: CASSLRDGFYEQYF. The chain was built from TRBV4-1 and TRBJ2-7; the D call is possibly TRBD1 or TRBD2, each sharing 5 bases. V and J lose 4 bases and 4 bases, and a span of 14 bases separates them. Counted from cysteine to phenylalanine, this CDR3 has 14 amino acids. The retained sequence is limited to the CDR3, 42 bases, with the frame set at the first base. Based on the germline V gene, the CDR1 and CDR2 sequences are MGHRA and YSYEKL.